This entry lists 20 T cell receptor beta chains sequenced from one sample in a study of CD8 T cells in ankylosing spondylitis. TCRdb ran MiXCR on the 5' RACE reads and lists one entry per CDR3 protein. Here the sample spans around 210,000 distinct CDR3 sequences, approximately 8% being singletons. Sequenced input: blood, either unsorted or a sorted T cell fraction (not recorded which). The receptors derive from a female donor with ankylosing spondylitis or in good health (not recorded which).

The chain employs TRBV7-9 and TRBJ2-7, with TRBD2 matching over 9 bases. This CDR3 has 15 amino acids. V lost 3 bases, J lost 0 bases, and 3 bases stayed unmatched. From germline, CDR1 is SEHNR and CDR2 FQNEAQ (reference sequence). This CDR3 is CASSFRGLASYEQYF. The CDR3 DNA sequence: TGTGCCAGCAGCTTTCGGGGACTAGCCTCCTACGAGCAGTACTTC.

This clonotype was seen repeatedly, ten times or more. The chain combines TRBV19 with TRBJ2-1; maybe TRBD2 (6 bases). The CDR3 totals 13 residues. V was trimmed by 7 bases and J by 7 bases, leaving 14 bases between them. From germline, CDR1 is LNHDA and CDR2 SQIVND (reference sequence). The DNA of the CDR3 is TGTGCCAGTACCCCGACTAGATCGAATGAGCAGTTCTTC. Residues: CASTPTRSNEQFF.

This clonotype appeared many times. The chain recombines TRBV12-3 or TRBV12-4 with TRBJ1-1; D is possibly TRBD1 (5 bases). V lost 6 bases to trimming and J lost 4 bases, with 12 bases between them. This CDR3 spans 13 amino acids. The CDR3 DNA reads TGTGCCAGCAGGTCTTGGGGCCGCACTGAAGCTTTCTTT. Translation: CASRSWGRTEAFF.

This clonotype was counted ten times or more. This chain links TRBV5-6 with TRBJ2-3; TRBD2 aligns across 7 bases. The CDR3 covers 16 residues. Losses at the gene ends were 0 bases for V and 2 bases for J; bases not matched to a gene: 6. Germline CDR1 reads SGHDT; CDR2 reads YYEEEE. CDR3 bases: TGTGCCAGCAGCTTGGTGGGGGAGGGCCTCACAGATACGCAGTATTTT. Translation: CASSLVGEGLTDTQYF.

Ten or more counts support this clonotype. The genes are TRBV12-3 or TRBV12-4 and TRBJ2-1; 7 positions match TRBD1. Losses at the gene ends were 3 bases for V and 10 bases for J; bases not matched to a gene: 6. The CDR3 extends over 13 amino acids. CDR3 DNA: TGTGCCAGCAGTTTGGGTTTAGGGGGCGAGCAGTTCTTC. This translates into CASSLGLGGEQFF.

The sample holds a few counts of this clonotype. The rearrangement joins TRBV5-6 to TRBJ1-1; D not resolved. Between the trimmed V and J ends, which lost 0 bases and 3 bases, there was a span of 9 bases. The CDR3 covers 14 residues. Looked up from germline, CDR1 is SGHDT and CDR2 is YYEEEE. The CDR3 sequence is CASSLGARDTEAFF. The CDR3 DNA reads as TGTGCCAGCAGCTTGGGGGCGCGGGACACTGAAGCTTTCTTT.

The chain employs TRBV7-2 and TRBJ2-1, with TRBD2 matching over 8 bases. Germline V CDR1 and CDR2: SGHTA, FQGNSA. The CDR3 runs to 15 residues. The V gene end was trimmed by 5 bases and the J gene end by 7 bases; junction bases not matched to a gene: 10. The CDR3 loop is CASSPRQSGSNEQFF. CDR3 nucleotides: TGTGCCAGCAGCCCCAGACAGAGCGGGAGTAATGAGCAGTTCTTC.

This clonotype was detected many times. CDR3 bases: TGCAGTGCTAGAGGGTACCAGGAGACGGCGCAAGAGACCCAGTACTTC. It is translated as CSARGYQETAQETQYF. The gene calls are TRBV20-1 and TRBJ2-5, with D uncertain. Germline V gene lookup returns CDR1 DFQATT and CDR2 SNEGSKA (reference sequence). The CDR3 consists of 16 residues. V shed 1 base and J shed 2 bases, with 17 bases lying between them.

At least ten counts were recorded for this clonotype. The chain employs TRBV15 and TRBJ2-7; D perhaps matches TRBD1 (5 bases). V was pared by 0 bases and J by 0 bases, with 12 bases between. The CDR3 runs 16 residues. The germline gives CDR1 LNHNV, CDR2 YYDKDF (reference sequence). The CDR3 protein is CATSRELLQVSYEQYF. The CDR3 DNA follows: TGTGCCACCAGCAGAGAATTGTTACAGGTCTCCTACGAGCAGTACTTC.

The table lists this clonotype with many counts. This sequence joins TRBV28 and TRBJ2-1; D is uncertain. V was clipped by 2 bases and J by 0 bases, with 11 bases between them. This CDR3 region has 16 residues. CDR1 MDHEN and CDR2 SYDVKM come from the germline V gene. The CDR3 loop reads CASSLEHLSSYNEQFF. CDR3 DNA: TGTGCCAGCAGTTTAGAGCACCTAAGCTCCTACAATGAGCAGTTCTTC.

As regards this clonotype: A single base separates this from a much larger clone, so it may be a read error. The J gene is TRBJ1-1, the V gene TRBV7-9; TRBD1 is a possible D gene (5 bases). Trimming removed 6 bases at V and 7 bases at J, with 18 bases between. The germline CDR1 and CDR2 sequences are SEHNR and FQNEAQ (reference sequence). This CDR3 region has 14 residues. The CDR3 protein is CASRARERGSEAFF. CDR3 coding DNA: TGTGCCAGCAGAGCCAGGGAGAGGGGCAGTGAAGCTTTCTTT.

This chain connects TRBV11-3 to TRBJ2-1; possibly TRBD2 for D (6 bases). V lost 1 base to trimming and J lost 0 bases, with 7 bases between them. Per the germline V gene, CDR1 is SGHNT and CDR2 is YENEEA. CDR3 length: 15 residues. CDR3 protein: CASSLGEASYNEQFF. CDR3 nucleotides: TGTGCCAGCAGCTTAGGGGAGGCCTCCTACAATGAGCAGTTCTTC.

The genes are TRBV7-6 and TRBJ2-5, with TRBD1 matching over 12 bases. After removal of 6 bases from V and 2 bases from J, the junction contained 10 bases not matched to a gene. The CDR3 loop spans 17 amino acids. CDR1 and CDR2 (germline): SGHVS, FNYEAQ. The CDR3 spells CASRRGDRGLWQETQYF. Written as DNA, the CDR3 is TGTGCCAGCAGAAGGGGGGACAGGGGGCTCTGGCAAGAGACCCAGTACTTC.

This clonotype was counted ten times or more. The CDR3 nucleotides read TGTGCCAGCAGCGCAGGACTAGCGGGATCTCGGTTCTTC. Translation: CASSAGLAGSRFF. The chain couples TRBV7-8 to TRBJ2-1; 12 nucleotides line up with TRBD2. The germline CDR1 and CDR2 sequences are SGHVS and FQNEAQ. The CDR3 covers 13 residues. Trimming took 5 bases from V and 15 from J; bases not matched to a gene: 8.

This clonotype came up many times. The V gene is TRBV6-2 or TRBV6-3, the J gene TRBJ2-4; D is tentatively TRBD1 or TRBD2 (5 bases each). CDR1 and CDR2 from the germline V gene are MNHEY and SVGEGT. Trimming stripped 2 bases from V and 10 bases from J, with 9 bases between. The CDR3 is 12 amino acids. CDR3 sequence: CASSYQGVIQYF. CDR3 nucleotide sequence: TGTGCCAGCAGTTACCAGGGAGTAATTCAGTACTTC.

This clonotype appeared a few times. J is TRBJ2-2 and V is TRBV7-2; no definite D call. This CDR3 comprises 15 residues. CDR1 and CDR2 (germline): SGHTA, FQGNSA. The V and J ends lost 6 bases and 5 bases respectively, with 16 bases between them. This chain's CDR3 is CASRPQPGGTGELFF. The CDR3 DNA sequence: TGTGCCAGCAGACCTCAGCCTGGTGGAACCGGGGAGCTGTTTTTT.

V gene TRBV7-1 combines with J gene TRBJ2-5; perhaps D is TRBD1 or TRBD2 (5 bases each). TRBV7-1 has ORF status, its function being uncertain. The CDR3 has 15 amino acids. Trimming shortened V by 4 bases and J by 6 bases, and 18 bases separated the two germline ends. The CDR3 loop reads CASSFGLSGAQTQYF. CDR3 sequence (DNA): TGTGCCAGCAGCTTCGGACTCTCCGGGGCGCAGACCCAGTACTTC.

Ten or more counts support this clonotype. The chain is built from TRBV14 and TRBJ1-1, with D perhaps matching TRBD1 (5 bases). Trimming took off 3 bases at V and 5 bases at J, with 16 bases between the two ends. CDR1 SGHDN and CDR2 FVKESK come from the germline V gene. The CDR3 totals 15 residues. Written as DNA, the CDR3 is TGTGCCAGCAGCCACCTCGGGACCCCCGGAACTGAAGCTTTCTTT. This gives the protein CASSHLGTPGTEAFF.

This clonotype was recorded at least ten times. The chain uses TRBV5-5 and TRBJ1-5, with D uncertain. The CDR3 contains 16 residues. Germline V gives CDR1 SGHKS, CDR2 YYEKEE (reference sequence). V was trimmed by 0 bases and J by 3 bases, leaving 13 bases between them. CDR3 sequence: CASSLGPARVNQPQHF. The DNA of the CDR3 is TGTGCCAGCAGCTTGGGACCGGCGAGGGTCAATCAGCCCCAGCATTTT.

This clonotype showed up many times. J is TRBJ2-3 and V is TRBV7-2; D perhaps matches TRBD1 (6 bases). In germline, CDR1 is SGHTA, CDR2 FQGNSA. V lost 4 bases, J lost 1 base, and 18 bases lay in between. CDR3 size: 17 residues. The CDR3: CASSSRQGTLRTDTQYF. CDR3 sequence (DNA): TGTGCCAGCAGCTCTCGTCAGGGGACACTTCGCACAGATACGCAGTATTTT.